This T cell receptor beta chain was captured in a study of control samples from healthy donors and cancer patients. This clone was picked up one time. This CDR3 spans 16 amino acids. The V gene's germline CDR1 is LNHDA and CDR2 SQIVND (reference sequence). V was clipped by 4 bases and J by 9 bases; unmatched bases: 16. Clones were sequenced by immunoSEQ multiplex PCR, and TCRdb holds only the in-frame ones, with some missing. This table holds tens of thousands of clones, approximately 90% found once. The chain is built from TRBV19 and TRBJ1-1; 8 bases are a match to TRBD1. Material: blood. The clonotype comes from a man aged 50 or older in good health. This chain's CDR3 is CASSSVPGQAQLKAFF. In DNA form, the CDR3 reads TGTGCCAGTAGTAGCGTACCGGGACAGGCACAACTCAAAGCTTTCTTT.